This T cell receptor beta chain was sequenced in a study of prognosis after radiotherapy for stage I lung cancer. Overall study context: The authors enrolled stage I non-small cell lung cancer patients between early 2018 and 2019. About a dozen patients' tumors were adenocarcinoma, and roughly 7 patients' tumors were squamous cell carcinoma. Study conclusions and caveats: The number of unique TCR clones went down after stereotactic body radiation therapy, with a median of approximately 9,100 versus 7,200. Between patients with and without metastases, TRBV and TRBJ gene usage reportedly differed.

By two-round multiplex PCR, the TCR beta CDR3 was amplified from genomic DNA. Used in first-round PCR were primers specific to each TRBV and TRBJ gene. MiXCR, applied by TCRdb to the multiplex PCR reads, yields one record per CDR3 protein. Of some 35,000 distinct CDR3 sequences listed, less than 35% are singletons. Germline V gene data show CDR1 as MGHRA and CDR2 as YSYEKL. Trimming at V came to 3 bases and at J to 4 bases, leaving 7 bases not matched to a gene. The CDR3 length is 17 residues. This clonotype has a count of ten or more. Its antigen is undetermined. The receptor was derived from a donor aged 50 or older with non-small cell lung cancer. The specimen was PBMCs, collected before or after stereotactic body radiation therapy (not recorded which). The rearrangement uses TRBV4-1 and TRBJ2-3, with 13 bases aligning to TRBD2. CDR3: CASSQWGLAGPADTQYF. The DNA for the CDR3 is TGCGCCAGCAGCCAGTGGGGACTAGCGGGACCCGCAGATACGCAGTATTTT.